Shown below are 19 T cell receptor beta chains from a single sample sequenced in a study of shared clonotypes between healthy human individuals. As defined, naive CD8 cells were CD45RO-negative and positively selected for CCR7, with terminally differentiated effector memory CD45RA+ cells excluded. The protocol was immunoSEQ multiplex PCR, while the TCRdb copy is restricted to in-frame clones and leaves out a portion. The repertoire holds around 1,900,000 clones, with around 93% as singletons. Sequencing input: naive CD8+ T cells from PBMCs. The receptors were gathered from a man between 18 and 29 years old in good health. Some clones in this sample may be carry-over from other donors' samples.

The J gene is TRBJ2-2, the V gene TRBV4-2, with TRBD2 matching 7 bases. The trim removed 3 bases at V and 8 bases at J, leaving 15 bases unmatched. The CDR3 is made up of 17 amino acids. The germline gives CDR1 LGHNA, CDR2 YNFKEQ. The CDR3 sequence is CASSQQDYMAGAGELFF. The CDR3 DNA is TGTGCCAGCAGCCAGCAAGATTATATGGCGGGAGCGGGGGAGCTGTTTTTT.

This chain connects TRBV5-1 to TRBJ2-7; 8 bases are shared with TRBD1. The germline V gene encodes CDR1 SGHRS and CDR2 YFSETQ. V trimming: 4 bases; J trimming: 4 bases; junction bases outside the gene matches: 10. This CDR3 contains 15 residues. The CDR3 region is CASSVGPGGTYEQYF. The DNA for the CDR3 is TGCGCCAGCAGCGTGGGGCCAGGGGGCACTTACGAGCAGTACTTC.

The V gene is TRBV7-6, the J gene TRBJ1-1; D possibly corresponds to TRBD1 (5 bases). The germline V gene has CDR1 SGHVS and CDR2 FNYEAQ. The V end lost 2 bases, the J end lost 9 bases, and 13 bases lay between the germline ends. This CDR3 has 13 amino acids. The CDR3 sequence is CASSLTDSRQAFF. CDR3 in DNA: TGTGCCAGCAGCTTAACCGACAGTCGGCAAGCTTTCTTT.

The chain's CDR3 is CASTSPVGGTGANVLTF. Here the CDR3 DNA reads TGTGCCAGCACCTCCCCTGTAGGGGGCACTGGGGCCAACGTCCTGACTTTC. This rearrangement joins TRBV5-6 to TRBJ2-6, with 7 bases lining up with TRBD1. The CDR3 length is 17 residues. Unmatched junction bases numbered 11, after V lost 6 bases and J lost 2 bases. Germline V lookup: CDR1 SGHDT, CDR2 YYEEEE. Supplemented by reference TRBV5-6 and TRBJ2-6, the full variable domain reads DAGVTQSPTHLIKTRGQQVTLRCSPKSGHDTVSWYQQALGQGPQFIFQYYEEEERQRGNFPDRFSGHQFPNYSSELNVNALLLGDSALYLCASTSPVGGTGANVLTFGAGSRLTVL.

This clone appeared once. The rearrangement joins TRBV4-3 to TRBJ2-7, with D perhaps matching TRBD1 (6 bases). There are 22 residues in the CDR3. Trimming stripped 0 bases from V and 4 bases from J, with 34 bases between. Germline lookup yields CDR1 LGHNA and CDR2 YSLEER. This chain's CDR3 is CASSQDGWQNGRGSPIRYEQYF. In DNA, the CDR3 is TGCGCCAGCAGCCAAGATGGTTGGCAAAACGGTAGGGGGTCGCCTATACGATACGAGCAGTACTTC.

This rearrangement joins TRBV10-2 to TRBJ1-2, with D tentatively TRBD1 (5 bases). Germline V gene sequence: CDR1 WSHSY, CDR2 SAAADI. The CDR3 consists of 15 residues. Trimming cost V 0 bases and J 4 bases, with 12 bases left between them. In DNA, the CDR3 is TGCGCCAGCAGTGAGTCTCAGGGAGGTTCCTATGGCTACACCTTC. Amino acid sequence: CASSESQGGSYGYTF.

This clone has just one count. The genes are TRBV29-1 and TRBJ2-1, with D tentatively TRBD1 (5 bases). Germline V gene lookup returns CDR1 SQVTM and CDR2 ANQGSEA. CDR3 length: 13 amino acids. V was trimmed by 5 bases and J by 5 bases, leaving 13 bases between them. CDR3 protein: CSVYWTNHNEQFF. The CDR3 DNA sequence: TGCAGCGTTTATTGGACAAATCACAATGAGCAGTTCTTC.

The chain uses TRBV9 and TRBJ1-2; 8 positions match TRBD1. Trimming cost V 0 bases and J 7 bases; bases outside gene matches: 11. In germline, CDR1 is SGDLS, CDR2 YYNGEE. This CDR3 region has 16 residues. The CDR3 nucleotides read TGTGCCAGCAGCGTAGCGGGGACAGGATATTGGACTGGCTACACCTTC. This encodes CASSVAGTGYWTGYTF. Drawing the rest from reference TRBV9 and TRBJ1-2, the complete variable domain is DSGVTQTPKHLITATGQRVTLRCSPRSGDLSVYWYQQSLDQGLQFLIQYYNGEERAKGNILERFSAQQFPDLHSELNLSSLELGDSALYFCASSVAGTGYWTGYTFGSGTRLTVV.

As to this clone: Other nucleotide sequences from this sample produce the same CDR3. The CDR3 sequence: CASSYSGVGEQYF. The CDR3 DNA sequence: TGTGCCAGCAGTTACTCGGGAGTGGGCGAGCAGTACTTC. V and J are TRBV6-5 and TRBJ2-7; possibly TRBD2 for D (5 bases). V gave up 0 bases and J gave up 6 bases, with 9 bases separating them. Germline V CDR1 and CDR2: MNHEY, SVGAGI. This CDR3 spans 13 amino acids.

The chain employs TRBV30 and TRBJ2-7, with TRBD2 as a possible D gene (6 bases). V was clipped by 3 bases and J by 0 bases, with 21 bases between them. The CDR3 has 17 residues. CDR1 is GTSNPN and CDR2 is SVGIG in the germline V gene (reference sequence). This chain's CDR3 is CAWRSRDLAYPSYEQYF. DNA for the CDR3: TGTGCCTGGAGATCCCGGGACTTGGCCTACCCCTCCTACGAGCAGTACTTC.

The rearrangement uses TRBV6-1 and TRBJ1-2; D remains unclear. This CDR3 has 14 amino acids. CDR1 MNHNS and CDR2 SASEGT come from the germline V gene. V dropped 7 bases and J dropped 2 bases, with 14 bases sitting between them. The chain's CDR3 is CASILKGYNYGYTF. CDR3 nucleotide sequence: TGTGCCAGCATCTTAAAGGGTTACAACTATGGCTACACCTTC.

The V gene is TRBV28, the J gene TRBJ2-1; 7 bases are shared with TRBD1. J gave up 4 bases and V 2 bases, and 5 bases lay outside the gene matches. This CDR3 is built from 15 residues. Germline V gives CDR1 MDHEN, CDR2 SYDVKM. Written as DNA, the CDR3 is TGTGCCAGCAGTTTAAGGGACAGCCCTTACAATGAGCAGTTCTTC. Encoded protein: CASSLRDSPYNEQFF.

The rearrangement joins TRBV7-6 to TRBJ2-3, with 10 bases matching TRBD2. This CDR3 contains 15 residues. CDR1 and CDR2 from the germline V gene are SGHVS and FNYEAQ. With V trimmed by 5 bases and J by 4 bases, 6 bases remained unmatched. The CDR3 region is CASSLTSGNADTQYF. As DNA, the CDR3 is TGTGCCAGCAGCCTCACTAGCGGGAACGCAGATACGCAGTATTTT.

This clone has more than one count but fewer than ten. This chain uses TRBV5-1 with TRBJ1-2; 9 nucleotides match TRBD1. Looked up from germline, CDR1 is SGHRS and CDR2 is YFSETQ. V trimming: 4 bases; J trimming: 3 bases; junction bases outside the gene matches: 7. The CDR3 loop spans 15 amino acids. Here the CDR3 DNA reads TGCGCCAGCAGCGATACGGACAGGGGCCACTATGGCTACACCTTC. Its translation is CASSDTDRGHYGYTF.

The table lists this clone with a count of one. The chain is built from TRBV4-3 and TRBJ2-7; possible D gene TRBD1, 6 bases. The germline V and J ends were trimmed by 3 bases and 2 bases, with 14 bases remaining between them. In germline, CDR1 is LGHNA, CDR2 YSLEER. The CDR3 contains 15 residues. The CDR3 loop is CASSQTTTGPYEQYF. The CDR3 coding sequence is TGCGCCAGCAGCCAGACGACGACAGGTCCCTACGAGCAGTACTTC.

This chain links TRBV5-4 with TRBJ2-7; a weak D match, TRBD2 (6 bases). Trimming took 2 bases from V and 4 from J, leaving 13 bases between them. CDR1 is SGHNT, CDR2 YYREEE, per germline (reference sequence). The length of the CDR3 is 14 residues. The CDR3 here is CASSFSEGRYEQYF. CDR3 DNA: TGTGCCAGCAGCTTCTCTGAGGGGAGGTACGAGCAGTACTTC.

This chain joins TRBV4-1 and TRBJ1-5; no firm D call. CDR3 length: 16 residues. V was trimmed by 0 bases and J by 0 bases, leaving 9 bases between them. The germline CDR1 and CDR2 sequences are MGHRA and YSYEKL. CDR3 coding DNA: TGCGCCAGCAGCCAAGAGGGTCGGAATAGCAATCAGCCCCAGCATTTT. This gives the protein CASSQEGRNSNQPQHF.

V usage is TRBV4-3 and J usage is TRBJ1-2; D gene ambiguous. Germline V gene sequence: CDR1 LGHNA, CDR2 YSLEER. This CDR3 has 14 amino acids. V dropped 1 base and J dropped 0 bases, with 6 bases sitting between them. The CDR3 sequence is CASSQGRANYGYTF. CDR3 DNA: TGCGCCAGCAGCCAAGGAAGGGCTAACTATGGCTACACCTTC.

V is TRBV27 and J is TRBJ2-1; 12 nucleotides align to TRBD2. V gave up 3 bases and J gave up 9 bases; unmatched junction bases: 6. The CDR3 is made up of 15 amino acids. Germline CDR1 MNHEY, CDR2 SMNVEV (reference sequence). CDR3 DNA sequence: TGTGCCAGCAGTTTTCTAGCGGGAGGGCCCATTGAGCAGTTCTTC. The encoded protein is CASSFLAGGPIEQFF.